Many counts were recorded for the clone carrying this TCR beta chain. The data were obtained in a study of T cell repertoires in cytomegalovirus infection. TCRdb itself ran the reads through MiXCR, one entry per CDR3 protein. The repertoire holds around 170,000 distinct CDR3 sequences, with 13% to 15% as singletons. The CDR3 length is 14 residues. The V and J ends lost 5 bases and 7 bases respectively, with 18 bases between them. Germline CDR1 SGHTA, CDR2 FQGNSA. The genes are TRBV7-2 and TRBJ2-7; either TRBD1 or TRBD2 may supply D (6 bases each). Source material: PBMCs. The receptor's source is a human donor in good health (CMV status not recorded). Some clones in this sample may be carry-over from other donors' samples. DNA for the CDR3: TGTGCCAGCAGCCCCGGAGGGGGGCGCTGGGAGCAGTACTTC. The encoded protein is CASSPGGGRWEQYF.